This T cell receptor (beta chain) was captured by sequencing in a study of cytomegalovirus exposure and HLA in healthy donors. Study-wide results and caveats: Cytomegalovirus-associated status was assigned to more than 150 TCR beta chains. Later analysis demonstrated an association between a missense DCLRE1C variant and TCR beta V- and J-gene trimming. In a later analysis, a genetic analysis reported fewer productive-TCR N-insertions in an Asian-associated ancestry cluster than the cohort average. Despite most TCR sequences being rare, some public TCRs occurred in many donors.

About this clone itself: Its antigen is still unknown.

PCR amplification relied on 60 Vbeta primers (plus 13 Jbeta primers). Sequenced by immunoSEQ multiplex PCR; TCRdb stores in-frame clones only, minus some. The table lists about 160,000 clones, 80% of them singletons. V was trimmed by 5 bases and J by 3 bases, leaving 8 bases between them. The germline CDR1 and CDR2 sequences are SGDLS and YYNGEE. The CDR3 sequence is 13 residues long. Sequences were obtained from PBMCs. The TCR sequence derives from a man aged 30 to 45 in good health and CMV-seronegative. This rearrangement joins TRBV9 to TRBJ2-2; tentative D call: TRBD1 (6 bases). In DNA form, the CDR3 reads TGTGCCAGCAGGAGACAGGACACCGGGGAGCTGTTTTTT. It encodes CASRRQDTGELFF.